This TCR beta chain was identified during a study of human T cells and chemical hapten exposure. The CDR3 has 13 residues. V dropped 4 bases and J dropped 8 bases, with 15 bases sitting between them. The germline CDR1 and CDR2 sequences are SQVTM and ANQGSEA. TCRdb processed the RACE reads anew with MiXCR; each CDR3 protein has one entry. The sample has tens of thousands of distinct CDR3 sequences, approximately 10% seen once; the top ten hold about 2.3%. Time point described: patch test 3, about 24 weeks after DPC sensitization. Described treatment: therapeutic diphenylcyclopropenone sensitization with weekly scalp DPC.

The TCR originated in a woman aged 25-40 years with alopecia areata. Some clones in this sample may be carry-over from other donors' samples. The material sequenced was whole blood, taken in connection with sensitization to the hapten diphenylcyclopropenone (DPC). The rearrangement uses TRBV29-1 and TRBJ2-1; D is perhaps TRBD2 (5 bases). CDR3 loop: CSVVSRTRDEQFF. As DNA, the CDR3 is TGCAGCGTTGTTTCGAGGACTCGGGATGAGCAGTTCTTC.